Listed here is a single T cell receptor (beta chain). Its antigen is not identified. This table comes from immunoSEQ multiplex PCR, and its TCRdb copy is limited to in-frame clones, with some not included. The sample includes under 50,000 clones, 70% to 80% seen only once; the top ten take about 11%. The culture ran for 9 to 11 days, and then CD4+ T cells were isolated. The V gene lost 6 bases and the J gene lost 4 bases, with 12 bases spanning the gap. This CDR3 has 14 amino acids. Germline lookup yields CDR1 MNHEY and CDR2 SVGAGI. The record originates from a study of vaccination effects on CD4 cells after COVID-19. Study as a whole: A few million PBMC per well received approximately 11 IU/ml IL-2 and roughly 10 ug/ml peptides in culture.

Study-wide points: Late post-vaccination, clones induced by infection and those induced by vaccine underwent marked clonal contraction.

The sample here was CD4+ T cells from PBMCs cultured without peptide, taken before COVID-19 vaccination. The chain is built from TRBV6-5 and TRBJ2-2; possibly TRBD2 for D (6 bases). The source of this sequence is a human donor who had a prior SARS-CoV-2 infection. The CDR3 DNA follows: TGTGCCAGCAGCGTCCAGACTAGCACCGGGGAGCTGTTTTTT. It translates to CASSVQTSTGELFF.